This is a list of T cell receptor beta chains from one sample in a study of blood T cell repertoires in COVID-19. Clones were read by immunoSEQ multiplex PCR, and TCRdb kept only the in-frame ones, dropping some. This table holds around 180,000 clones, around two thirds found once. The sample was peripheral blood. All receptors come from a woman of 80 years or more with acute or convalescent COVID-19. Each CDR3 is given with its conserved first and last residue. The D gene is left open where the match is weak. Size is omitted from some rows. Given values are once, few, many or a class for expanded clones.

clone_size	cdr3_length	v_call	j_call	d_call	cdr3_aa	cdr3_nt
NA	16	TRBV3-1/TRBV3-2	TRBJ2-3	NA	CASSQDPGVSTDTQYF	TGTGCCAGCAGCCAAGACCCGGGGGTAAGCACAGATACGCAGTATTTT
NA	15	TRBV11-2	TRBJ1-4	NA	CASSPRGGGFEKLFF	TGTGCCAGCAGCCCCCGGGGAGGCGGGTTTGAAAAACTGTTTTTT
NA	19	TRBV28	TRBJ2-1	TRBD2	CASSTQWTSGRWMSNEQFF	TGTGCCAGCAGTACGCAATGGACTAGCGGGAGATGGATGAGCAATGAGCAGTTCTTC
few	16	TRBV7-2	TRBJ2-1	TRBD2	CASSLVSGTTYNEQFF	TGTGCCAGCAGCTTAGTTAGCGGGACGACCTACAATGAGCAGTTCTTC
few	13	TRBV2	TRBJ1-5	NA	CASSQGSNQPQHF	TGTGCCAGCAGTCAGGGCAGCAATCAGCCCCAGCATTTT
NA	13	TRBV5-1	TRBJ1-1	TRBD1	CASRTGTNTEAFF	TGCGCCTCCCGGACAGGGACTAACACTGAAGCTTTCTTT
NA	11	TRBV28	TRBJ2-7	NA	CASSDSYEQYF	TGTGCCAGCAGCGACAGTTACGAGCAGTACTTC
NA	13	TRBV2	TRBJ2-7	TRBD1	CASRLTGTYEQYF	TGTGCCAGCAGATTGACAGGGACCTACGAGCAGTACTTC
NA	15	TRBV4-1	TRBJ2-1	NA	CASSAGTGLVNEQFF	TGCGCCAGCAGCGCCGGGACAGGACTAGTCAATGAGCAGTTCTTC
NA	15	TRBV5-1	TRBJ2-7	NA	CASSLGVVSNYEQYF	TGCGCCAGCAGCTTGGGAGTCGTATCAAATTACGAGCAGTACTTC